This T cell receptor beta chain was profiled in a study of regulatory T cells in long-lasting Graves disease. The study's findings and limits: It was peripheral blood alone, not thyroid tissue, that was studied. Under persistent disease, TRBV28, TRBJ1-2 and TRBJ2-5 were used preferentially.

This clonotype was picked up a small number of times. The antigen remains unidentified. As for time point: newly diagnosed GD, antithyroid drugs for less than 3 months. RNA from PBMCs was the source of the TCR library. It was by American Thyroid Association guidelines that Graves' disease was diagnosed. Those enrolled as patients came out of an endocrinology department in Xi'an, China. Both iRepertoire HTBI primers and Arm-PCR of CDR3 regions were used to build the TCR beta libraries. TCRdb processed the multiplex PCR reads anew with MiXCR; each CDR3 protein has one entry. This table has approximately 400,000 distinct CDR3 sequences, roughly a sixth appearing once. The CDR3 consists of 13 residues. Germline CDR1 and CDR2: MDHEN and SYDVKM. V lost 2 bases and J lost 8, with 12 bases in between.

The J gene is TRBJ1-2, the V gene TRBV28, with D maybe TRBD1 (5 bases). The sample in question was peripheral blood mononuclear cells (PBMCs), obtained at new diagnosis, from a patient treated with antithyroid drugs. The sequence came from a female donor with Graves disease. The CDR3 region is CASSLGARRGYTF. The DNA for the CDR3 is TGTGCCAGCAGTTTAGGGGCGAGAAGAGGCTACACCTTC.